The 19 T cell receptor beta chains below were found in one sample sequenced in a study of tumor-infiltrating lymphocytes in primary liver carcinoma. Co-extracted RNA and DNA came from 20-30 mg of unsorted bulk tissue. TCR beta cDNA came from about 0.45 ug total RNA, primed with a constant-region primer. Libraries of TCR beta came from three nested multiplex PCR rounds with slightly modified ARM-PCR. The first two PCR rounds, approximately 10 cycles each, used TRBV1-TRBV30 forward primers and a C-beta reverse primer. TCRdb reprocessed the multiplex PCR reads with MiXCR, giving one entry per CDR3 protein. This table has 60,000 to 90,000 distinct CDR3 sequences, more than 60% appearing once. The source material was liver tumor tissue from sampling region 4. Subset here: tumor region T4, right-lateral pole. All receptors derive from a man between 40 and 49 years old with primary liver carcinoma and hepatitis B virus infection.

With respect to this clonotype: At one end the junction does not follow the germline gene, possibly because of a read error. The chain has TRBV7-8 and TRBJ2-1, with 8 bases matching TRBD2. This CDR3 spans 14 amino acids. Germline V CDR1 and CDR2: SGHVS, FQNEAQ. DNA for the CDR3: TGTGCCACCAGCTCCGGACTAGCAGGAGCGGAGCAGTTCTTC. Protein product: CATSSGLAGAEQFF. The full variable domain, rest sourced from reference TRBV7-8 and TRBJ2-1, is GAGVSQSPRYKVAKRGQDVALRCDPISGHVSLFWYQQALGQGPEFLTYFQNEAQLDKSGLPSDRFFAERPEGSVSTLKIQRTQQEDSAVYLCATSSGLAGAEQFFGPGTRLTVL.

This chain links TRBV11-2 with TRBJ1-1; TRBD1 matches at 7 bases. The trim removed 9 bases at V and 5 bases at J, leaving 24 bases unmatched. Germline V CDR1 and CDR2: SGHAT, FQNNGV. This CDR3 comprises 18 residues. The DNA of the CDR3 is TGTGCCAGGAGCCCGGGGGGCAGGGGGGCGGTTAGTGATACTGAAGCTTTCTTT. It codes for CARSPGGRGAVSDTEAFF.

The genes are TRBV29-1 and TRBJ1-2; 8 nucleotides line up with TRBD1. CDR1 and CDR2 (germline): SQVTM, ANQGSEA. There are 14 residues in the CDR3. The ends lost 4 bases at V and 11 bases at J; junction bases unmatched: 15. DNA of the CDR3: TGCAGCGTTGCCTGGACAGGGCTTGATGCTGGTTACACCTTC. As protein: CSVAWTGLDAGYTF.

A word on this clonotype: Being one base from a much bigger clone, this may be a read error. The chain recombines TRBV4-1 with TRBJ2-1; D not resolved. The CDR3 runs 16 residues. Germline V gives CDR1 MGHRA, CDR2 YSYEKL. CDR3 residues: CASNQIADISYNEQFF. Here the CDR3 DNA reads TGCGCCAGCAACCAAATAGCTGATATCTCCTACAATGAGCAGTTCTTC.

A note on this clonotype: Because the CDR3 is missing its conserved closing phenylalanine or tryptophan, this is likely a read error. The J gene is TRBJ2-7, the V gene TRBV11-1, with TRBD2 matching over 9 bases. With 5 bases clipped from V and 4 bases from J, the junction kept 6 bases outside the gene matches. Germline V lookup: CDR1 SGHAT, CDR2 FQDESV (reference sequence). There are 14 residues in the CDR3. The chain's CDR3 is CASSTDSGRYEQYS. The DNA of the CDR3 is TGTGCCAGCAGCACAGACAGCGGGAGGTACGAGCAGTACTCC.

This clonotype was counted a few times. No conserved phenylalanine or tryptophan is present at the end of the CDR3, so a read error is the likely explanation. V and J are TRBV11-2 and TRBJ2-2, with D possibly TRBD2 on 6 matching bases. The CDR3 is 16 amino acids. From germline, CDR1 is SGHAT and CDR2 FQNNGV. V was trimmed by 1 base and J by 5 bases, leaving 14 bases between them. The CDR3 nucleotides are TGTGCCAGCAGCTTAGTGGCCCTTGCGGGAACCGGGGAGCTGTTTCTT. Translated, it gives CASSLVALAGTGELFL.

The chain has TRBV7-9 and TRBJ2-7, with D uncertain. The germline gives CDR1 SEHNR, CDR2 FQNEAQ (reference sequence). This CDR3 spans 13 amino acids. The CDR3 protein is CESSPSNSYEQYF. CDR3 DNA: TGTGAGAGCAGCCCGTCTAACTCCTACGAGCAGTACTTC.

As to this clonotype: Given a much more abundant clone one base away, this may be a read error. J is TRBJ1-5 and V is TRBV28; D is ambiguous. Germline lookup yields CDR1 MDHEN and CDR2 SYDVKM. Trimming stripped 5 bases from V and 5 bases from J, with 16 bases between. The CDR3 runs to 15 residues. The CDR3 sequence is CASSMVTAQHQPQHF. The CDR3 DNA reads TGTGCCAGCAGTATGGTAACAGCCCAACATCAGCCCCAGCATTTT.

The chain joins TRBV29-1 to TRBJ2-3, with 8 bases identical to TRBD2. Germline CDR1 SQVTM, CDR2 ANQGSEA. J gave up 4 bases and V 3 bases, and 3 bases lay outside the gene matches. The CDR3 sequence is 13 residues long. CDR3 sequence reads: CSVDDGRADTQYF. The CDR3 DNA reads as TGCAGCGTTGATGACGGGAGGGCAGATACGCAGTATTTT.

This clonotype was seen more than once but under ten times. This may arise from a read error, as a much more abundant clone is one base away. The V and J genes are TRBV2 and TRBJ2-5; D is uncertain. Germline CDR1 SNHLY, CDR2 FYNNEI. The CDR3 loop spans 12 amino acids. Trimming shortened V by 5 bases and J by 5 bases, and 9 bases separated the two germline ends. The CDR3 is CASSPSVETQYF. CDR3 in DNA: TGTGCCAGCAGTCCCTCGGTGGAGACCCAGTACTTC.

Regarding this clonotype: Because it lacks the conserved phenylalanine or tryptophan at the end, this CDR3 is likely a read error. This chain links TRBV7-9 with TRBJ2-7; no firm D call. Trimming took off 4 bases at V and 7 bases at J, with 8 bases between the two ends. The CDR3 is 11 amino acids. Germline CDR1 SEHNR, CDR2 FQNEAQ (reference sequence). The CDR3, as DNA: TGTGCCAGCAGCTCCCAGGATGAGCAGTACTTA. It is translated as CASSSQDEQYL.

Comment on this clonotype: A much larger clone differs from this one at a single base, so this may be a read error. The CDR3 nucleotides read TGTGCCAGCAGCTTAGTGTGGCTAACCATATATTTT. Translated: CASSLVWLTIYF. The V and J genes are TRBV7-9 and TRBJ1-3; D not certain. The CDR3 totals 12 residues. V was pared by 1 base and J by 10 bases, with 8 bases between. CDR1 is SEHNR and CDR2 is FQNEAQ in the germline V gene (reference sequence).

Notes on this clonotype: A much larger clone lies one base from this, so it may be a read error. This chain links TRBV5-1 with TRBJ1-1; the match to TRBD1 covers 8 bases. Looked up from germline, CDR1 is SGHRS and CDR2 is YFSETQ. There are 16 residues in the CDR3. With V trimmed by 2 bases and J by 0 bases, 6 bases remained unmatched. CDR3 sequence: CASSLDGRGLNTEAFF. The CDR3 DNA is TGCGCCAGCAGCTTAGATGGCAGGGGGCTGAACACTGAAGCTTTCTTT. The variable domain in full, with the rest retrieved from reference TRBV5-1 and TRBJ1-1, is KAGVTQTPRYLIKTRGQQVTLSCSPISGHRSVSWYQQTPGQGLQFLFEYFSETQRNKGNFPGRFSGRQFSNSRSEMNVSTLELGDSALYLCASSLDGRGLNTEAFFGQGTRLTVV.

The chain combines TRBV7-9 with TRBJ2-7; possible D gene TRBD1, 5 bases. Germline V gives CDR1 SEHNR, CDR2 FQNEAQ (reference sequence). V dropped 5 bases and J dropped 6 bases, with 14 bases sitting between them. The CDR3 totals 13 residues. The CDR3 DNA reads TGTGCCAGCAGCCCCAGGGCTTCCGGCGAGCAGTACTTC. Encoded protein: CASSPRASGEQYF.

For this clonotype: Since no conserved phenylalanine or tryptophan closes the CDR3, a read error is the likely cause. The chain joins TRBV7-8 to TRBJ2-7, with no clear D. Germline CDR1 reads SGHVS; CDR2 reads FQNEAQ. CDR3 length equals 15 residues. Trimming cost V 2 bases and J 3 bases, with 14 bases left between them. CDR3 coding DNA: TGTGCCAGCAGCTTACACTCGGACGCTTTCTACGAGCAGTACTCC. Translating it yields CASSLHSDAFYEQYS.

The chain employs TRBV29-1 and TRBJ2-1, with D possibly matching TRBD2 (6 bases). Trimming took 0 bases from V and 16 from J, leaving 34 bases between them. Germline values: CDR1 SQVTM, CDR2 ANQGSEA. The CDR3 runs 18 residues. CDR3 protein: CSVEDISGALLPYNERFF. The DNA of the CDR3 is TGCAGCGTTGAAGATATCTCGGGAGCTCTCCTACCCTACAATGAGCGATTCTTC.

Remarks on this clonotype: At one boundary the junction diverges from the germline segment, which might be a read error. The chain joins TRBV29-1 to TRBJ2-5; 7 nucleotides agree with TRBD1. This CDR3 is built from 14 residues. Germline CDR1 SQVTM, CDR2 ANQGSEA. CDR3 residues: CSVVGTATQETQHF. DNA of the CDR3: TGTAGCGTCGTCGGGACAGCTACGCAAGAGACCCAGCACTTC.

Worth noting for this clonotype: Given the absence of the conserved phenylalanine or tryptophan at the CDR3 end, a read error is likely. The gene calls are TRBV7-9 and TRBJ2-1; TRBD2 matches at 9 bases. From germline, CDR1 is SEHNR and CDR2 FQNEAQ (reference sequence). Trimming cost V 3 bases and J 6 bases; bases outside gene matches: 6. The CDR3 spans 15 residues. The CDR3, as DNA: TGTGCCAGCAGCTTGGCGGGAGGGCGAGGCAATGAGCAGTTCTTG. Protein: CASSLAGGRGNEQFL.

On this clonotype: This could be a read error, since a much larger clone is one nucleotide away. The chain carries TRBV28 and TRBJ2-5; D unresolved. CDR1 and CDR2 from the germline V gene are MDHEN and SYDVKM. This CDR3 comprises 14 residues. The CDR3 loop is CVSSLRAGQETQYF. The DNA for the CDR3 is TGTGTCAGCAGTTTAAGGGCAGGCCAAGAGACCCAGTACTTC.